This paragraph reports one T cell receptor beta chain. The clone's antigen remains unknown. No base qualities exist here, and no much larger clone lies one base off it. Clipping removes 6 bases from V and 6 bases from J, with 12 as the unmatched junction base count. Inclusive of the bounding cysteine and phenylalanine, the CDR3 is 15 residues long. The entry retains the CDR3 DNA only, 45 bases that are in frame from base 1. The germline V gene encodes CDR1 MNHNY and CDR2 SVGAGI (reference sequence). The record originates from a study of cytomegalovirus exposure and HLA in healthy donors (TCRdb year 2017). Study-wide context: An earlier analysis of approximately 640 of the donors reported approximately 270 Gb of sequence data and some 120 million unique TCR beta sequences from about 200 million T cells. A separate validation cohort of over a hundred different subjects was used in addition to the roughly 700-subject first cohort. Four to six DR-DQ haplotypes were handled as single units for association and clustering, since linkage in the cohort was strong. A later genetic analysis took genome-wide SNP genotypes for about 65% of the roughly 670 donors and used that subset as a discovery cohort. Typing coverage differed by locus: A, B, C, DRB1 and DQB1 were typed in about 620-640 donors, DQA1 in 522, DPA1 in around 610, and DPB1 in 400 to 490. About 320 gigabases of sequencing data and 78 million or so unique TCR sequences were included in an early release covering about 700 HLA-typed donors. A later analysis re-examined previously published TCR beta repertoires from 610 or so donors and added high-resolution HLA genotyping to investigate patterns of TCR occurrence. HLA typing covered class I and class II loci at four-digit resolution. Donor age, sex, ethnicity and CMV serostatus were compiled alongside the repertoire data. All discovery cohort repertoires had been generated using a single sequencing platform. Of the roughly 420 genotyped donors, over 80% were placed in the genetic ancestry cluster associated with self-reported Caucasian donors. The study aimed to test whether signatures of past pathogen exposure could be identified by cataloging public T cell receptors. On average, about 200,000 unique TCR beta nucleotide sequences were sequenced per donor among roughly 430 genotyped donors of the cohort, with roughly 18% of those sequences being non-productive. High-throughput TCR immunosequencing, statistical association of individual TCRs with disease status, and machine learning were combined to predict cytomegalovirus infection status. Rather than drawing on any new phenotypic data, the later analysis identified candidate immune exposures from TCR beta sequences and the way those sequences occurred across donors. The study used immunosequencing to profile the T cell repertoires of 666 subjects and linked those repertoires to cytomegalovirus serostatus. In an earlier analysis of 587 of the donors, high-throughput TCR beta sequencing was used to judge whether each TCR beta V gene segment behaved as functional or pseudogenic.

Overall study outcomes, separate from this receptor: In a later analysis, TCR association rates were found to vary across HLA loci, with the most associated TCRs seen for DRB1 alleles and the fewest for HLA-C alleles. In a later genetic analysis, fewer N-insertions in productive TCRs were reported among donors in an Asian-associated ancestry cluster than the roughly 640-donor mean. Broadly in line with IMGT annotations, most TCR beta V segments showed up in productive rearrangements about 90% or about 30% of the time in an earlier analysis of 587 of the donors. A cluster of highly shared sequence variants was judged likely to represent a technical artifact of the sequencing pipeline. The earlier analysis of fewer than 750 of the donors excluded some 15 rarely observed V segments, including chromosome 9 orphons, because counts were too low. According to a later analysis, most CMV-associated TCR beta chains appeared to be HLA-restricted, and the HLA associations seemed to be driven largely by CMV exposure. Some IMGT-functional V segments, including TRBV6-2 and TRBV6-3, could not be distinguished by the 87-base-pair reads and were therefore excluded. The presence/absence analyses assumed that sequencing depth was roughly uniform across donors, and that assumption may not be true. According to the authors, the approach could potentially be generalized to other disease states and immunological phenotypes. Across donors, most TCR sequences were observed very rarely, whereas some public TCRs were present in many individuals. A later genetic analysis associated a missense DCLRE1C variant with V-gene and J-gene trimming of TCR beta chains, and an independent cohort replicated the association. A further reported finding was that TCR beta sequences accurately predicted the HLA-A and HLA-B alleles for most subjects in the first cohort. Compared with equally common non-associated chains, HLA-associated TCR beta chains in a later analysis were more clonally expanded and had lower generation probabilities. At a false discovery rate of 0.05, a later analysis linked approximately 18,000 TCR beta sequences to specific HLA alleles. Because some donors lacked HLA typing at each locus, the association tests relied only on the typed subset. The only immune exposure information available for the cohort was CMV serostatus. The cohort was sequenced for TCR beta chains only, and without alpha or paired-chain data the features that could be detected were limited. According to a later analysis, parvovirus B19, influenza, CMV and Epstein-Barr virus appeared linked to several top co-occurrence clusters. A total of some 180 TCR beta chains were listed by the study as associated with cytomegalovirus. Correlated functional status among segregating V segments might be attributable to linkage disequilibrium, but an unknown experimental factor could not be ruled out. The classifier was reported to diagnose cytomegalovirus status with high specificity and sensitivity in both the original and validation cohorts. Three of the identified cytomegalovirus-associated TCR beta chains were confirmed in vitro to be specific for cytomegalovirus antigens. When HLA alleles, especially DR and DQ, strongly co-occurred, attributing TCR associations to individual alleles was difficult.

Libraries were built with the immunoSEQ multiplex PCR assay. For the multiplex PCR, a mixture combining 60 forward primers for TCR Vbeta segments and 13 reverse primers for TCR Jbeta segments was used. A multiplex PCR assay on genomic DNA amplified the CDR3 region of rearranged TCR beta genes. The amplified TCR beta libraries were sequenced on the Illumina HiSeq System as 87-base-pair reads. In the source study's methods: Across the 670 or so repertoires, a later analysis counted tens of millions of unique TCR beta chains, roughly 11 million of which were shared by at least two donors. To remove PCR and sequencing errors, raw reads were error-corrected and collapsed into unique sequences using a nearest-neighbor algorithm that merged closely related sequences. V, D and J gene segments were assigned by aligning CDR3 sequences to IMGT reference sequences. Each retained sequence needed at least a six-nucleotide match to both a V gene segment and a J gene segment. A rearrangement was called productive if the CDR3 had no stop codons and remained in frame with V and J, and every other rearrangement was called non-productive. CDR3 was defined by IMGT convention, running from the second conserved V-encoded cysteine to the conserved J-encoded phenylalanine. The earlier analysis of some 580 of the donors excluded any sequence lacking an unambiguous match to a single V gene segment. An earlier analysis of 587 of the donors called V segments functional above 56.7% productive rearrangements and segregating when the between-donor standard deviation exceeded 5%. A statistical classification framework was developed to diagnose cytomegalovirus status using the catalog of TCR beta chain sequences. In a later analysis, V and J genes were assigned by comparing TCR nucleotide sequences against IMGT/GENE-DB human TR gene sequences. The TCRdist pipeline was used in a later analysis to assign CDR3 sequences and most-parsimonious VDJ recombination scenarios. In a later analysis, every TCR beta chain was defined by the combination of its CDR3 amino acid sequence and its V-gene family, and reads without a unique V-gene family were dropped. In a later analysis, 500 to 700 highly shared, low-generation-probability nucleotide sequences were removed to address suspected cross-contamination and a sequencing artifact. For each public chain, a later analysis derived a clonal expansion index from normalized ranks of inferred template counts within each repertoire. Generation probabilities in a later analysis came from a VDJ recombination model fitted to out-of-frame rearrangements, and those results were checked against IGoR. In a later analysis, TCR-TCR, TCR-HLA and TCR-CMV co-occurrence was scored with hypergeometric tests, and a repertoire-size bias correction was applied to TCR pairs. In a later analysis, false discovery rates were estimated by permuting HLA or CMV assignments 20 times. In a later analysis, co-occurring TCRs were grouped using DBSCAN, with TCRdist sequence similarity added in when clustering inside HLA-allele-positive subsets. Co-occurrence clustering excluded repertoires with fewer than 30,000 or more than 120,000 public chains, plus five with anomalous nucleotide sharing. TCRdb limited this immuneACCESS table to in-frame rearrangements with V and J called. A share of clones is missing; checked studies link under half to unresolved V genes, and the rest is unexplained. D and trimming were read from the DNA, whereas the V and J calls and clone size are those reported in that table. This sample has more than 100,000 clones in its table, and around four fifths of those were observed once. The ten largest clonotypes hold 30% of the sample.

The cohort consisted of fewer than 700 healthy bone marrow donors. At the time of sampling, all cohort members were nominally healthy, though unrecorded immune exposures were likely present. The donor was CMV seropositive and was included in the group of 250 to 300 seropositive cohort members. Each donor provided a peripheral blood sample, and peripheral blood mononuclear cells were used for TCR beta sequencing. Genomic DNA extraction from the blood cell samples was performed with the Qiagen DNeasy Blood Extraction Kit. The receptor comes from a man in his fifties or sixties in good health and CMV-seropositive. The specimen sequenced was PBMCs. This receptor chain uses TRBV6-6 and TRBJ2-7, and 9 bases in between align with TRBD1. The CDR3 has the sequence CASSPPDRGALEQYF. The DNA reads TGTGCCAGCAGCCCGCCGGACAGGGGAGCGCTCGAGCAGTACTTC.